Below, one TCR beta chain is given with its context. What it recognizes is unknown. TCR sequencing used cDNA made by reverse transcription of extracted RNA. TCRdb keeps only in-frame clones here, not all; method: immunoSEQ multiplex PCR. The table shows about 64,000 clones, with about 45% occurring only once. Documented treatment: oral pan-JAK inhibitor, 5-10 mg twice daily. Peripheral blood and lesional scalp punch biopsies came from alopecia areata patients. Germline V CDR1 and CDR2: LNHNV, YYDKDF (reference sequence). V gave up 3 bases and J gave up 10 bases, with 10 bases separating them. The CDR3 runs 12 residues. The data derive from a study of CD8+ T cells in alopecia areata. Study information: Percent affected scalp area, the SALT score, rated treated patients' severity. Study observations and caveats: There were also resident alphabeta T cells of normal skin sequenced in scalp samples.

The TCR was taken from a human donor with alopecia areata. The starting material was CD8+ T cells sorted from blood, obtained around week 37, from a patient treated with tofacitinib. The J gene is TRBJ2-1, the V gene TRBV15; either TRBD1 or TRBD2 may fit D (6 bases each). DNA for the CDR3: TGTGCCACCAGCAGTTGGGGGGCGGAGCAGTTCTTC. Protein sequence: CATSSWGAEQFF.